The next 7 T cell receptor beta chains were all read from a single sample in a study of shared clonotypes between healthy human individuals. Some clones are missing from TCRdb's copy, which holds only in-frame ones; the method was immunoSEQ multiplex PCR. The data contain roughly 530,000 clones, around 96% of them singletons. The specimen was naive CD4+ T cells sorted from blood. Described subset: CD45RA+ positively selected. Every receptor here comes from a woman younger than 45 in good health.

In DNA form, the CDR3 reads TGTGCCAGCAGCCCGCATTCCCACAGAACTTTCTCCTACGAGCAGTACTTC. Translated: CASSPHSHRTFSYEQYF. This sequence joins TRBV21-1 and TRBJ2-7; the DNA was not used to check the table's D call, TRBD1. TRBV21-1 has pseudogene status. CDR3 size: 17 residues.

The chain couples TRBV2 to TRBJ2-7, with a weak D call TRBD2 (7 bases). Between the trimmed V and J ends, which lost 6 bases and 4 bases, there was a span of 19 bases. CDR3 length: 15 residues. CDR1 SNHLY and CDR2 FYNNEI come from the germline V gene. This chain's CDR3 is CASRRGGTQGYEQYF. In nucleotides, the CDR3 is TGTGCCAGCAGGAGGGGGGGGACTCAAGGGTACGAGCAGTACTTC.

This rearrangement joins TRBV28 to TRBJ1-6; D perhaps matches TRBD1 (6 bases). Germline V lookup: CDR1 MDHEN, CDR2 SYDVKM. CDR3 size: 14 residues. Between the trimmed V and J ends, which lost 10 bases and 0 bases, there was a span of 10 bases. CDR3 sequence reads: CATLGGSYNSPLHF. CDR3 sequence (DNA): TGTGCCACGCTAGGGGGCTCCTATAATTCACCCCTCCACTTT.

V and J are TRBV28 and TRBJ2-7; D is undetermined. Germline loops: CDR1 MDHEN, CDR2 SYDVKM. Deletions cut 8 bases from V and 7 bases from J, with 12 bases between. The CDR3 is made up of 11 amino acids. The chain's CDR3 is CASGGMWEQYF. The CDR3 DNA reads TGTGCCAGCGGTGGTATGTGGGAGCAGTACTTC.

V gene TRBV25-1 combines with J gene TRBJ2-5; D is unclear. The V gene's germline CDR1 is MGHDK and CDR2 SYGVNS. The length of the CDR3 is 15 residues. V lost 4 bases, J lost 7 bases, and 19 bases lay in between. The CDR3 sequence is CASSVTRPPVGTQYF. CDR3 nucleotides: TGTGCCAGCAGTGTAACAAGGCCTCCAGTCGGGACCCAGTACTTC.

V and J are TRBV4-1 and TRBJ2-7; 10 nucleotides agree with TRBD1. From germline, CDR1 is MGHRA and CDR2 YSYEKL. V dropped 2 bases and J dropped 5; count of bases not matched to a gene: 6. The CDR3 loop spans 15 amino acids. The CDR3 DNA reads TGCGCCAGCAGCCAAAGGACAGGGGGAAGCGACGAGCAGTACTTC. Amino acids: CASSQRTGGSDEQYF.

CDR3 DNA: TGTGCCAGCAGCGTACGGGGCAGTGGGGGAACTGAAGCTTTCTTT. Translated: CASSVRGSGGTEAFF. This sequence joins TRBV9 and TRBJ1-1, with a weak D call TRBD1 (5 bases). This CDR3 spans 15 amino acids. V was cut by 1 base and J by 5 bases, with 15 bases left in between. CDR1 is SGDLS, CDR2 YYNGEE, per germline.